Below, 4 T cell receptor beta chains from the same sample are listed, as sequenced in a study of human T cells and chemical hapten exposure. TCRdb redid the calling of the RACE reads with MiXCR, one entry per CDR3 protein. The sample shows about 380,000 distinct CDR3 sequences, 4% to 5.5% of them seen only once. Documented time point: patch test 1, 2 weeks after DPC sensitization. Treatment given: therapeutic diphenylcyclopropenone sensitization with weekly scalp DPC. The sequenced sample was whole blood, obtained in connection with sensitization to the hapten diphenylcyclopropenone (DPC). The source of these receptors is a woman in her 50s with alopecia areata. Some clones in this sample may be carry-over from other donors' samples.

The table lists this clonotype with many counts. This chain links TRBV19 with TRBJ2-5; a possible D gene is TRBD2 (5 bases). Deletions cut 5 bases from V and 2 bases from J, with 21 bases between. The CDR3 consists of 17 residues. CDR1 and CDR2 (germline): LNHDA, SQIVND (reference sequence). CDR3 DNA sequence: TGTGCCAGTAGTCATCCCTCCCGGATGAGCGGACAAGAGACCCAGTACTTC. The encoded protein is CASSHPSRMSGQETQYF.

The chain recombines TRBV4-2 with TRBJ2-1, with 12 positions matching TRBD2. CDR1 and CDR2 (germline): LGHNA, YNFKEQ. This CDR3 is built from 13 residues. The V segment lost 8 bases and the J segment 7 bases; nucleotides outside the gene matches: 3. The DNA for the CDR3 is TGTGCCAGCGGACTAGCGGGAATTAATGAGCAGTTCTTC. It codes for CASGLAGINEQFF.

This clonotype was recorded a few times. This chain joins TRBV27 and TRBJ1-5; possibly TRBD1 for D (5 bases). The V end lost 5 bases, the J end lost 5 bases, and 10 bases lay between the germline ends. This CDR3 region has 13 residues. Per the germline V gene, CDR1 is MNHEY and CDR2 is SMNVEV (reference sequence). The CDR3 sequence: CASSGGADQPQHF. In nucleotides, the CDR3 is TGTGCCAGCAGTGGAGGGGCCGATCAGCCCCAGCATTTT.

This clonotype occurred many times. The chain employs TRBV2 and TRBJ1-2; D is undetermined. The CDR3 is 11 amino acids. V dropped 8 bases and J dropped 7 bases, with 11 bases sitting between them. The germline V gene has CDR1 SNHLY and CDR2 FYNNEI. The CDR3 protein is CASLQARGYTF. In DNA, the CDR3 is TGTGCCAGCCTTCAAGCACGTGGCTACACCTTC.